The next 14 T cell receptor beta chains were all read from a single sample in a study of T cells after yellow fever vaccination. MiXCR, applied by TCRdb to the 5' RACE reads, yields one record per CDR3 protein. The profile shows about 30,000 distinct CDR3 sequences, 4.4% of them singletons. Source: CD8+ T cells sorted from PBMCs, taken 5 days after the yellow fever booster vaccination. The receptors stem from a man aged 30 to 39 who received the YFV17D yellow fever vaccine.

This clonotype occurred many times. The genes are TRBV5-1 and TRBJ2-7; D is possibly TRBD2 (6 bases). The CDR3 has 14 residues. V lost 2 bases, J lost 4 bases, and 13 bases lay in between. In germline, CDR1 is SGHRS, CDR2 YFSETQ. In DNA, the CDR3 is TGCGCCAGCAGCTTCGGGTTAGGGACTTACGAGCAGTACTTC. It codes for CASSFGLGTYEQYF.

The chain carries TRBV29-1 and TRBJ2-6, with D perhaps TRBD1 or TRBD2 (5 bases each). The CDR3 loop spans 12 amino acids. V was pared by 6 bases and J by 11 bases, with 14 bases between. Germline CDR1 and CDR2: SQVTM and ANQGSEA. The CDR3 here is CSVGTGRDVLTF. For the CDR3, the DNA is TGCAGCGTGGGGACGGGGCGGGACGTCCTGACTTTC. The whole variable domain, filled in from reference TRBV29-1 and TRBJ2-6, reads SAVISQKPSRDICQRGTSLTIQCQVDSQVTMMFWYRQQPGQSLTLIATANQGSEATYESGFVIDKFPISRPNLTFSTLTVSNMSPEDSSIYLCSVGTGRDVLTFGAGSRLTVL.

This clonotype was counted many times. DNA of the CDR3: TGCAGTGCTAGAGATCTCACAGGGTTTGCGGATACGCAGTATTTT. It is translated as CSARDLTGFADTQYF. The V and J genes are TRBV20-1 and TRBJ2-3; D might be TRBD1 (6 bases). The CDR3 spans 15 residues. Germline-derived CDR1 and CDR2 are DFQATT and SNEGSKA (reference sequence). The V and J ends lost 0 bases and 6 bases respectively, with 16 bases between them.

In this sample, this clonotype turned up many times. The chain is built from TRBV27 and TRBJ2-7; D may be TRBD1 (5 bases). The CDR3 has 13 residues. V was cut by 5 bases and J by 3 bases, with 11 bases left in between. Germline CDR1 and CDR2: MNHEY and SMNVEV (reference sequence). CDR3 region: CASSPRGLYEQYF. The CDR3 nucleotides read TGTGCCAGCAGTCCAAGGGGCCTCTACGAGCAGTACTTC.

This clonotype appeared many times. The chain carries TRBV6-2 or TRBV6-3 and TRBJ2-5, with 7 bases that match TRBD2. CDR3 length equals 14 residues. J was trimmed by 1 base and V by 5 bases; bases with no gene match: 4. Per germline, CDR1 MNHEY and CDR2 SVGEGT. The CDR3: CASSHTSVQETQYF. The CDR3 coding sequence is TGTGCCAGCAGTCATACTAGCGTCCAAGAGACCCAGTACTTC.

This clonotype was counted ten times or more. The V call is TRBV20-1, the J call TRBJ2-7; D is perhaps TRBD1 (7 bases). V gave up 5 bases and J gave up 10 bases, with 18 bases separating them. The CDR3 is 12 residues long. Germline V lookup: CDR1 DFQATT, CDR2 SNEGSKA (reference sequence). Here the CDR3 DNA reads TGCAGTGCTCGGCAGGGGGGTAGTGAACAGTACTTC. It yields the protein CSARQGGSEQYF.

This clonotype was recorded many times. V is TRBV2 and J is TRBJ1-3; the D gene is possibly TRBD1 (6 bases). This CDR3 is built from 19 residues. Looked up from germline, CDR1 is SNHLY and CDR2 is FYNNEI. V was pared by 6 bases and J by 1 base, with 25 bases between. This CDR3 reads CASRFPQSSGTWSGNTIYF. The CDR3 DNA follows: TGTGCCAGCAGGTTCCCTCAATCCTCCGGGACATGGTCTGGAAACACCATATATTTT. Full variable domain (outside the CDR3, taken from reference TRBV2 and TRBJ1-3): EPEVTQTPSHQVTQMGQEVILRCVPISNHLYFYWYRQILGQKVEFLVSFYNNEISEKSEIFDDQFSVERPDGSNFTLKIRSTKLEDSAMYFCASRFPQSSGTWSGNTIYFGEGSWLTVV.

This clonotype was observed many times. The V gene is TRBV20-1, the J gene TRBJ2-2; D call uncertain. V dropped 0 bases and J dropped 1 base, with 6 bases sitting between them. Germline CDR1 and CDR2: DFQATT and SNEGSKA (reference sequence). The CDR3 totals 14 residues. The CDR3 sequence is CSARDYLNTGELFF. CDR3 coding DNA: TGCAGTGCTAGAGACTATTTGAACACCGGGGAGCTGTTTTTT.

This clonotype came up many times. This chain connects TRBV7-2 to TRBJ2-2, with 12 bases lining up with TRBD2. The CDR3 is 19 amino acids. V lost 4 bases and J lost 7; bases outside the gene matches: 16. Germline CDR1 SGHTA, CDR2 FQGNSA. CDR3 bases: TGTGCCAGCAGCTCCCCCCGCCCCCTAGCGGGAGGGCCCATCGGGGAGCTGTTTTTT. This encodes CASSSPRPLAGGPIGELFF. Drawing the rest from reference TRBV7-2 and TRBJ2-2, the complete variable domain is GAGVSQSPSNKVTEKGKDVELRCDPISGHTALYWYRQSLGQGLEFLIYFQGNSAPDKSGLPSDRFSAERTGGSVSTLTIQRTQQEDSAVYLCASSSPRPLAGGPIGELFFGEGSRLTVL.

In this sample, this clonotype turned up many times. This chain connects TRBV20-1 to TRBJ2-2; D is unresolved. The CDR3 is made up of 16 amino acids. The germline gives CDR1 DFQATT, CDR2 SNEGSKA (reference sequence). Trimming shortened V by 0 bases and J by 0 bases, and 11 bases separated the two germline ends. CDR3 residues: CSARDPNHTNTGELFF. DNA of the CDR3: TGCAGTGCTAGAGATCCTAACCACACGAACACCGGGGAGCTGTTTTTT.

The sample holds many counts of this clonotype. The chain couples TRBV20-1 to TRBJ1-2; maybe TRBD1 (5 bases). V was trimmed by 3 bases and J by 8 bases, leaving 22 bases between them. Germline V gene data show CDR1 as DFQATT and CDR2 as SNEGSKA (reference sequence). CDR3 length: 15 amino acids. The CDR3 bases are TGCAGTGCTAGGAATCGGGGGGAGAATGGTCCGGGCTACACCTTC. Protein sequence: CSARNRGENGPGYTF.

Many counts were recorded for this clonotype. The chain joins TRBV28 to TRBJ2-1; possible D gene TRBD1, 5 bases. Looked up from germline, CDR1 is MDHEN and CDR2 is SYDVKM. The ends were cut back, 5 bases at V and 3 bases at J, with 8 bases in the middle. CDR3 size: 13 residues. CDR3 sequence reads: CASSRQGYNEQFF. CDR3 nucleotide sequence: TGTGCCAGCAGTCGGCAGGGCTACAATGAGCAGTTCTTC.

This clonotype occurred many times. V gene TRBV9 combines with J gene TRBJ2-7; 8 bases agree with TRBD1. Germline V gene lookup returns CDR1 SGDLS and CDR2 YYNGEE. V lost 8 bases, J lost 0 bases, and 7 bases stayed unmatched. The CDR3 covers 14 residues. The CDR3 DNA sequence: TGTGCCAGTAGTCCAGGGGGCGACTCCTACGAGCAGTACTTC. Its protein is CASSPGGDSYEQYF.

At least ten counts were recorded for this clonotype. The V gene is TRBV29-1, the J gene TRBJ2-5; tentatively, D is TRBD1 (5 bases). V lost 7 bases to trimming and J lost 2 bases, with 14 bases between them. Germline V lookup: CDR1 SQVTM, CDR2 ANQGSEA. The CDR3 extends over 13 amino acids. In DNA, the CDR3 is TGCAGCGCTAGAACGTCAGGGCAAGAGACCCAGTACTTC. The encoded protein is CSARTSGQETQYF.